Listed here are 14 T cell receptor beta chains from one sample, sequenced in a study of Tregs in tolerant kidney transplant recipients. This table comes from immunoSEQ multiplex PCR, and its TCRdb copy is limited to in-frame clones, with some not included. The top ten clones hold approximately 0.37% of a sample with 75,000 to 85,000 clones, around 90% of them seen once. The sequencing used Tregs from blood, collected before the transplant. The receptors here all came from a human donor who received a combined kidney and bone marrow transplant.

This sequence joins TRBV28 and TRBJ2-5; maybe TRBD1 (6 bases). Deletions cut 5 bases from V and 0 bases from J, with 10 bases between. CDR3 size: 14 residues. Per the germline V gene, CDR1 is MDHEN and CDR2 is SYDVKM. CDR3 nucleotide sequence: TGTGCCAGCAGTATTGGACAGAACCAAGAGACCCAGTACTTC. It yields the protein CASSIGQNQETQYF.

The gene calls are TRBV7-2 and TRBJ2-3; possible D gene TRBD2, 6 bases. The CDR3 contains 13 residues. Looked up from germline, CDR1 is SGHTA and CDR2 is FQGNSA. V was cut by 3 bases and J by 3 bases, with 7 bases left in between. The CDR3 spells CASSLGGTDTQYF. CDR3 in DNA: TGTGCCAGCAGCTTGGGGGGTACAGATACGCAGTATTTT.

The CDR3 reads CASTGRGNTIYF. CDR3 in DNA: TGTGCCAGCACAGGCCGGGGAAACACCATATATTTT. The chain couples TRBV21-1 to TRBJ1-3; the D call TRBD1 from the table was never checked on the DNA. TRBV21-1 is a pseudogene. CDR3 length: 12 residues.

The chain links TRBV19 to TRBJ2-7, with a tentative D call TRBD1 (7 bases). V dropped 1 base and J dropped 1 base, with 14 bases sitting between them. CDR1 is LNHDA and CDR2 is SQIVND in the germline V gene (reference sequence). The CDR3 is made up of 16 amino acids. The CDR3 sequence is CASSIGGTVESYEQYF. CDR3 DNA sequence: TGTGCCAGTAGTATAGGCGGGACAGTCGAATCCTACGAGCAGTACTTC. Combining the CDR3 with reference TRBV19 and TRBJ2-7 gives the whole variable domain DGGITQSPKYLFRKEGQNVTLSCEQNLNHDAMYWYRQDPGQGLRLIYYSQIVNDFQKGDIAEGYSVSREKKESFPLTVTSAQKNPTAFYLCASSIGGTVESYEQYFGPGTRLTVT.

The chain is built from TRBV5-4 and TRBJ2-5; 7 bases are a match to TRBD2. The CDR3 covers 13 residues. Per germline, CDR1 SGHNT and CDR2 YYREEE (reference sequence). Unmatched junction bases numbered 0, after V lost 3 bases and J lost 1 base. CDR3 region: CASSWGGQETQYF. In DNA form, the CDR3 reads TGTGCCAGCAGCTGGGGGGGCCAAGAGACCCAGTACTTC. The full variable domain, completed using reference TRBV5-4 and TRBJ2-5, is ETGVTQSPTHLIKTRGQQVTLRCSSQSGHNTVSWYQQALGQGPQFIFQYYREEENGRGNFPPRFSGLQFPNYSSELNVNALELDDSALYLCASSWGGQETQYFGPGTRLLVL.

The chain carries TRBV7-2 and TRBJ2-2; maybe TRBD2 (5 bases). The ends were cut back, 1 base at V and 2 bases at J, with 8 bases in the middle. This CDR3 is built from 15 residues. From germline, CDR1 is SGHTA and CDR2 FQGNSA. CDR3 sequence reads: CASSLVTGNTGELFF. The CDR3 DNA reads as TGTGCCAGCAGCTTAGTTACGGGAAACACCGGGGAGCTGTTTTTT.

Details on this clone: Other nucleotide sequences in the sample specify the same CDR3. The chain carries TRBV4-2 and TRBJ2-1; no firm D call. Germline CDR1 LGHNA, CDR2 YNFKEQ. The V gene lost 4 bases and the J gene lost 10 bases, with 8 bases spanning the gap. The CDR3 is made up of 11 amino acids. The CDR3 protein is CASSRSWEQFF. DNA of the CDR3: TGTGCCAGCAGCCGTAGCTGGGAGCAGTTCTTC.

This clone was observed a single time. This likely comes from a read error, as the CDR3 has no conserved phenylalanine or tryptophan at its end. V usage is TRBV7-9 and J usage is TRBJ2-7; TRBD2 matches 11 bases. The V gene end was trimmed by 1 base and the J gene end by 3 bases; junction bases not matched to a gene: 2. Germline CDR1 reads SEHNR; CDR2 reads FQNEAQ (reference sequence). The CDR3 has 15 residues. The CDR3 DNA reads as TGTGCCAGCAGCTTAGGTAGCGGGAGGGGCTACGAGCAGTACCTC. Protein sequence: CASSLGSGRGYEQYL.

This chain links TRBV11-2 with TRBJ2-6; D call uncertain. The V and J ends lost 3 bases and 0 bases respectively, with 12 bases between them. Germline CDR1 and CDR2: SGHAT and FQNNGV. This CDR3 spans 17 amino acids. The CDR3 sequence is CASSLLRQLSGANVLTF. The CDR3, as DNA: TGTGCCAGCAGCTTGTTAAGACAACTCTCTGGGGCCAACGTCCTGACTTTC.

The V gene is TRBV28, the J gene TRBJ2-5, with 8 bases matching TRBD2. The CDR3 loop spans 15 amino acids. The trim removed 3 bases at V and 4 bases at J, leaving 7 bases unmatched. Germline CDR1 is MDHEN and CDR2 is SYDVKM. CDR3 protein: CASSFSSGRRETQYF. The CDR3 nucleotides read TGTGCCAGCAGTTTTTCCAGCGGGAGAAGAGAGACCCAGTACTTC.

The V and J genes are TRBV29-1 and TRBJ2-1; 11 positions match TRBD2. The CDR3 has 15 amino acids. Germline assignment: CDR1 SQVTM and CDR2 ANQGSEA. Unmatched junction bases numbered 9, after V lost 6 bases and J lost 5 bases. The CDR3 reads CSVEPTSGGNNEQFF. CDR3 nucleotides: TGCAGCGTCGAACCAACTAGCGGGGGAAACAATGAGCAGTTCTTC.

The rearrangement links TRBV19 to TRBJ2-1; possible D gene TRBD2, 5 bases. CDR1 is LNHDA, CDR2 SQIVND, per germline (reference sequence). This CDR3 has 13 amino acids. V lost 3 bases and J lost 4, with 7 bases in between. The CDR3 coding sequence is TGTGCCAGTAGTATTAGAGGGTACAATGAGCAGTTCTTC. This codes for CASSIRGYNEQFF. The full variable domain, its missing parts supplied by reference TRBV19 and TRBJ2-1, is DGGITQSPKYLFRKEGQNVTLSCEQNLNHDAMYWYRQDPGQGLRLIYYSQIVNDFQKGDIAEGYSVSREKKESFPLTVTSAQKNPTAFYLCASSIRGYNEQFFGPGTRLTVL.

CDR3 region: CASSVLAGPQETQYF. The CDR3 DNA follows: TGTGCCAGCAGCGTACTAGCGGGCCCTCAAGAGACCCAGTACTTC. The chain combines TRBV9 with TRBJ2-5; 8 bases align to TRBD2. The length of the CDR3 is 15 residues. Trimming removed 1 base from V and 2 bases from J; junction bases left unmatched: 4. Germline V gives CDR1 SGDLS, CDR2 YYNGEE.

The chain links TRBV20-1 to TRBJ2-7; no clear D gene. V was trimmed by 4 bases and J by 0 bases, leaving 4 bases between them. CDR3 size: 11 residues. CDR1 is DFQATT and CDR2 is SNEGSKA in the germline V gene (reference sequence). Here the CDR3 DNA reads TGCAGTGCTATCCCCTCCTACGAGCAGTACTTC. Amino acid sequence: CSAIPSYEQYF.